The 27 T cell receptor beta chains below were found in one sample sequenced in a study of shared clonotypes between healthy human individuals. TCRdb keeps only in-frame clones here, not all; method: immunoSEQ multiplex PCR. The sample lists about 730,000 clones; over 55% were seen once. The sequenced sample consisted of memory CD4+ T cells sorted from blood. Described subset: CD45RA-negative fraction. These receptors all stem from a woman younger than 45 in good health.

This chain joins TRBV6-6 and TRBJ2-5; D unclear. This CDR3 has 12 amino acids. V gave up 8 bases and J gave up 3 bases, with 10 bases separating them. In germline, CDR1 is MNHNY, CDR2 SVGAGI (reference sequence). The CDR3: CASSERKETQYF. The CDR3 DNA sequence: TGTGCCAGCTCAGAACGGAAAGAGACCCAGTACTTC.

This clone was seen just once. The rearrangement uses TRBV2 and TRBJ1-4; 9 bases are a match to TRBD1. This CDR3 is 15 amino acids long. J gave up 1 base and V 7 bases, and 4 bases lay outside the gene matches. Germline V gene sequence: CDR1 SNHLY, CDR2 FYNNEI. The CDR3 DNA reads TGTGCCAGCACCCGACAGGGGGAAACTAATGAAAAACTGTTTTTT. Protein product: CASTRQGETNEKLFF.

This clone appeared once. This chain links TRBV6-5 with TRBJ2-7, with D possibly being TRBD1 or TRBD2 (6 bases each). Trimming pared 4 bases from V and 7 bases from J, leaving 17 bases between. This CDR3 has 14 residues. Per the germline V gene, CDR1 is MNHEY and CDR2 is SVGAGI. The CDR3 loop is CASSSTGRRIEQYF. CDR3 coding DNA: TGTGCCAGCAGTTCCACAGGGAGGCGCATTGAGCAGTACTTC.

The V and J genes are TRBV11-2 and TRBJ2-5; D remains ambiguous. Trimming shortened V by 3 bases and J by 2 bases, and 10 bases separated the two germline ends. This CDR3 comprises 14 residues. The germline CDR1 and CDR2 sequences are SGHAT and FQNNGV. In DNA form, the CDR3 reads TGTGCCAGCAGCTTTGTTCTGGGACAAGAGACCCAGTACTTC. This encodes CASSFVLGQETQYF.

This clone was found a few times. Other DNA variants within this sample encode the same CDR3. The chain is built from TRBV5-1 and TRBJ1-2; D not certain. Germline-derived CDR1 and CDR2 are SGHRS and YFSETQ. The CDR3 is made up of 13 amino acids. V gave up 0 bases and J gave up 0 bases, with 3 bases separating them. In DNA, the CDR3 is TGCGCCAGCAGCTTGGGATCTAACTATGGCTACACCTTC. Translation: CASSLGSNYGYTF.

This clone came up many times. J is TRBJ2-5 and V is TRBV6-5; D is possibly TRBD2 (6 bases). Germline V gene sequence: CDR1 MNHEY, CDR2 SVGAGI. The length of the CDR3 is 14 residues. V gave up 10 bases and J gave up 7 bases, with 22 bases separating them. DNA for the CDR3: TGTGCCACCCAAGGGACTGCGCAGCAGGGGACCCAGTACTTC. Amino acids: CATQGTAQQGTQYF.

Only one count was recorded for this clone. CDR3 protein: CASTKTGGSGNQPQHF. The CDR3 DNA reads TGTGCCAGCACCAAGACAGGGGGCAGTGGCAATCAGCCCCAGCATTTT. The chain couples TRBV27 to TRBJ1-5, with TRBD1 matching over 10 bases. There are 16 residues in the CDR3. Trimming cost V 7 bases and J 2 bases; bases outside gene matches: 8. Germline CDR1 and CDR2: MNHEY and SMNVEV (reference sequence).

The chain carries TRBV2 and TRBJ2-5, with 8 bases identical to TRBD1. In germline, CDR1 is SNHLY, CDR2 FYNNEI. The CDR3 sequence is 16 residues long. V was pared by 2 bases and J by 4 bases, with 9 bases of the junction left unmatched. The CDR3 here is CASSERLGQGGETQYF. DNA for the CDR3: TGTGCCAGCAGTGAAAGACTAGGACAGGGAGGAGAGACCCAGTACTTC.

This chain links TRBV18 with TRBJ1-2; D not resolved. Trimming removed 3 bases at V and 8 bases at J, with 13 bases between. The CDR3 spans 13 residues. Germline V gene data show CDR1 as KGHSH and CDR2 as LQKENI. CDR3 coding DNA: TGTGCCAGCTCACCTCCAACCGGACGGGGCTACACCTTC. Translating it yields CASSPPTGRGYTF. Together with reference TRBV18 and TRBJ1-2, the CDR3 gives the full variable domain: NAGVMQNPRHLVRRRGQEARLRCSPMKGHSHVYWYRQLPEEGLKFMVYLQKENIIDESGMPKERFSAEFPKEGPSILRIQQVVRGDSAAYFCASSPPTGRGYTFGSGTRLTVV.

A word on this clone: This sample also contains other DNA sequences that code for the same CDR3. CDR3 loop: CASSPQRDSYNEQFF. The DNA for the CDR3 is TGTGCCAGCAGCCCCCAGCGGGACAGTTACAATGAGCAGTTCTTC. The rearrangement links TRBV7-3 to TRBJ2-1; D may correspond to TRBD1 or TRBD2 (7 bases each). V was cut by 5 bases and J by 4 bases, with 15 bases left in between. This CDR3 is built from 15 residues. The V gene's germline CDR1 is SGHTA and CDR2 FQGTGA.

This chain joins TRBV6-1 and TRBJ1-1; weak D call: TRBD1 (5 bases). The germline CDR1 and CDR2 sequences are MNHNS and SASEGT. The CDR3 sequence is 13 residues long. V was pared by 4 bases and J by 1 base, with 7 bases between. In DNA, the CDR3 is TGTGCCAGCAGTGTTGGGGCGAACACTGAAGCTTTCTTT. It specifies CASSVGANTEAFF.

The chain has TRBV2 and TRBJ2-2; weak D call: TRBD2 (5 bases). Trimming pared 9 bases from V and 7 bases from J, leaving 21 bases between. The CDR3 runs to 15 residues. Germline-derived CDR1 and CDR2 are SNHLY and FYNNEI. The CDR3 coding sequence is TGTGCCAGAACTATCATACTAGGCAGTGGCGGGGAGCTGTTTTTT. Residues: CARTIILGSGGELFF.

The gene calls are TRBV4-2 and TRBJ1-1, with D perhaps TRBD1 (5 bases). Trimming left V 0 bases short and J 3 bases short, with 11 bases between. The CDR3 is made up of 15 amino acids. Germline V gene lookup returns CDR1 LGHNA and CDR2 YNFKEQ. The CDR3 spells CASSQEWGGDTEAFF. CDR3 coding DNA: TGTGCCAGCAGCCAAGAGTGGGGCGGTGACACTGAAGCTTTCTTT.

The V gene is TRBV9, the J gene TRBJ2-7; possibly TRBD2 for D (6 bases). This CDR3 region has 14 residues. Trimming shortened V by 0 bases and J by 6 bases, and 13 bases separated the two germline ends. Per germline, CDR1 SGDLS and CDR2 YYNGEE. CDR3 in DNA: TGTGCCAGCAGCGTAGTTTACGGGAGTGGCGAGCAGTACTTC. Its protein product is CASSVVYGSGEQYF.

This chain joins TRBV5-1 and TRBJ1-1, with 7 bases lining up with TRBD1. The CDR3 is 15 amino acids. Germline V gene lookup returns CDR1 SGHRS and CDR2 YFSETQ. J was trimmed by 2 bases and V by 1 base; bases with no gene match: 5. CDR3 in amino acids: CASSLPAGGNTEAFF. The CDR3 region has the DNA TGCGCCAGCAGCTTGCCCGCAGGGGGTAACACTGAAGCTTTCTTT.

The chain joins TRBV5-1 to TRBJ2-7; 12 positions match TRBD1. The V segment lost 4 bases and the J segment 6 bases; nucleotides outside the gene matches: 2. This CDR3 comprises 13 residues. The germline CDR1 and CDR2 sequences are SGHRS and YFSETQ. Here the CDR3 DNA reads TGCGCCAGCAGCGTGGGACAGGGGGCCGAGCAGTACTTC. It codes for CASSVGQGAEQYF.

This chain links TRBV7-2 with TRBJ1-2; D not resolved. Germline values: CDR1 SGHTA, CDR2 FQGNSA. Trimming left V 1 base short and J 0 bases short, with 9 bases between. The CDR3 is 15 residues long. CDR3 in amino acids: CASSLVPEANYGYTF. The CDR3 bases are TGTGCCAGCAGCTTAGTTCCAGAAGCTAACTATGGCTACACCTTC.

The chain employs TRBV6-5 and TRBJ2-7, with TRBD1 matching 9 bases. The CDR3 runs 13 residues. Trimming removed 6 bases from V and 9 bases from J; junction bases left unmatched: 9. Germline CDR1 reads MNHEY; CDR2 reads SVGAGI. CDR3 DNA sequence: TGTGCCAGCAGCCGGGACAGGGTGGGGGTGCAGTACTTC. This sequence encodes CASSRDRVGVQYF.

This clone has more than one count but fewer than ten. The chain employs TRBV5-5 and TRBJ2-7, with D perhaps TRBD2 (6 bases). Germline CDR1 reads SGHKS; CDR2 reads YYEKEE (reference sequence). This CDR3 spans 14 amino acids. V was clipped by 2 bases and J by 3 bases, with 12 bases between them. In DNA form, the CDR3 reads TGTGCCAGCAGCTTCGGAGGGATGAACTACGAGCAGTACTTC. Protein: CASSFGGMNYEQYF.

DNA of the CDR3: TGCAGCGTAGCGGGAGTACGTACCGGGGAGCTGTTTTTT. It encodes CSVAGVRTGELFF. The gene calls are TRBV29-1 and TRBJ2-2; 8 bases match TRBD2. The junction had 5 bases not matched to a gene; V was cut back by 6 bases and J by 5 bases. The CDR3 has 13 amino acids. Germline V CDR1 and CDR2: SQVTM, ANQGSEA.

The rearrangement links TRBV7-3 to TRBJ2-2; D may be TRBD2 (5 bases). The CDR3 runs 16 residues. V was cut by 0 bases and J by 3 bases, with 11 bases left in between. Germline CDR1 is SGHTA and CDR2 is FQGTGA. In DNA, the CDR3 is TGTGCCAGCAGCTTAACTGCGGGCGCCTACACCGGGGAGCTGTTTTTT. Its protein product is CASSLTAGAYTGELFF.

In its sample, this clone was seen many times. This chain links TRBV18 with TRBJ2-7, with D perhaps matching TRBD2 (5 bases). Trimming left V 4 bases short and J 3 bases short, with 13 bases between. Germline-derived CDR1 and CDR2 are KGHSH and LQKENI. The CDR3 loop spans 14 amino acids. The CDR3 region has the DNA TGTGCCAGCTCACAAGAAGCGGATTACTACGAGCAGTACTTC. Its translation: CASSQEADYYEQYF.

The sample holds one count of this clone. The rearrangement joins TRBV7-9 to TRBJ1-1; D is ambiguous. CDR1 is SEHNR, CDR2 FQNEAQ, per germline (reference sequence). Trimming stripped 3 bases from V and 6 bases from J, with 14 bases between. This CDR3 is 14 amino acids long. The CDR3 bases are TGTGCCAGCAGCTTTTTTACCATCGGTGCTGAAGCTTTCTTT. Translated: CASSFFTIGAEAFF.

This clone has a handful of counts. The chain employs TRBV25-1 and TRBJ2-3; 9 bases align to TRBD1. Germline CDR1 MGHDK, CDR2 SYGVNS. The CDR3 sequence is 15 residues long. Germline trimming cut 7 bases from V and 4 bases from J; bases unmatched to any gene: 9. CDR3 sequence (DNA): TGTGCCAGCACCACTCCGGGACAGGGAGCAGATACGCAGTATTTT. Translated, it gives CASTTPGQGADTQYF.

The rearrangement uses TRBV28 and TRBJ2-7, with 8 positions matching TRBD2. The CDR3 spans 15 residues. J gave up 0 bases and V 7 bases, and 8 bases lay outside the gene matches. CDR1 and CDR2 from the germline V gene are MDHEN and SYDVKM. The CDR3 loop is CASTSGGIDSYEQYF. The CDR3 region has the DNA TGTGCCAGCACTTCGGGGGGGATCGACTCCTACGAGCAGTACTTC.

V is TRBV25-1 and J is TRBJ2-5; 7 bases are shared with TRBD1. The junction had 8 bases not matched to a gene; V was cut back by 4 bases and J by 0 bases. From germline, CDR1 is MGHDK and CDR2 SYGVNS. CDR3 length: 16 amino acids. The CDR3 reads CASSGPGQDYQETQYF. Written as DNA, the CDR3 is TGTGCCAGCAGTGGGCCCGGACAGGATTACCAAGAGACCCAGTACTTC. Drawing the rest from reference TRBV25-1 and TRBJ2-5, the complete variable domain is EADIYQTPRYLVIGTGKKITLECSQTMGHDKMYWYQQDPGMELHLIHYSYGVNSTEKGDLSSESTVSRIRTEHFPLTLESARPSHTSQYLCASSGPGQDYQETQYFGPGTRLLVL.

V and J are TRBV9 and TRBJ2-4, with D unclear. The V end lost 4 bases, the J end lost 4 bases, and 12 bases lay between the germline ends. This CDR3 spans 14 amino acids. Germline CDR1 is SGDLS and CDR2 is YYNGEE. Here the CDR3 reads CASSPQVDKNIQYF. Here the CDR3 DNA reads TGTGCCAGCAGCCCCCAAGTGGATAAAAACATTCAGTACTTC.